This entry concerns a single TCR beta chain. This entry is derived from a study of blood T cell repertoires in COVID-19. Authors' processing steps: Amplifying reference gene primers gave estimates of nucleated cell counts. The data were produced by immunoSEQ multiplex PCR, yet TCRdb's version contains in-frame clones alone and is incomplete. Clone size and the V and J calls come from that table; the DNA yielded D and trimming. This sample has around 260,000 clones; 86% occur once, and the top ten carry 2.5% to 3.5%. With V trimmed by 1 base and J by 1 base, 0 bases remained unmatched. This CDR3 has 16 amino acids. Per the germline V gene, CDR1 is LGHDT and CDR2 is YNNKEL (reference sequence).

The TCR was taken from a woman in her twenties or thirties with active or convalescent COVID-19. The chain joins TRBV3-1 (or the pseudogene TRBV3-2) to TRBJ2-3; 12 bases map to TRBD2. Material: peripheral blood. CDR3 in amino acids: CASSQGTSGGTDTQYF. The CDR3 DNA follows: TGTGCCAGCAGCCAAGGGACTAGCGGGGGCACAGATACGCAGTATTTT.